The clone carrying this TCR beta chain has ten or more counts. One entry per CDR3 protein, called by TCRdb with MiXCR from the 5' RACE reads. The repertoire holds more than 250,000 distinct CDR3 sequences, with 11% as singletons. The sample comes from a study of CD8 T cells in ankylosing spondylitis. There are 12 residues in the CDR3. The germline V and J ends were trimmed by 0 bases and 7 bases, with 7 bases remaining between them. This TCR was recovered from a female donor with ankylosing spondylitis or in good health (not recorded which). Sequencing input: blood, either unsorted or a sorted T cell fraction (not recorded which). This sequence joins TRBV12-3 or TRBV12-4 and TRBJ2-7; D unclear. CDR3 sequence: CASSLASVEQYF. CDR3 DNA: TGTGCCAGCAGTTTAGCGTCTGTAGAGCAGTACTTC.